Below are 21 T cell receptor beta chains sequenced from a single sample in a study of blood T cells in healthy people across ages. A second 7 to 11 cycle PCR used barcoded and J-beta primers. MiXCR, applied by TCRdb to the 5' RACE reads, yields one record per CDR3 protein. There are fewer than 700,000 distinct CDR3 sequences in the sample; 45% to 55% occur only once, and around 24% lies in the top ten. The source material was blood. The receptors originated from a man older than 75 in good health.

The chain links TRBV28 to TRBJ2-5; 9 bases line up with TRBD1. This CDR3 region has 15 residues. Germline CDR1 and CDR2: MDHEN and SYDVKM. V trimming: 5 bases; J trimming: 5 bases; junction bases outside the gene matches: 9. DNA of the CDR3: TGTGCCAGCAGTCAACAAACAGGGGGCTCTGAGACCCAGTACTTC. Protein sequence: CASSQQTGGSETQYF.

V is TRBV7-2 and J is TRBJ1-6; D uncertain. The CDR3 is 12 residues long. The germline gives CDR1 SGHTA, CDR2 FQGNSA. Trimming took 4 bases from V and 14 from J, leaving 12 bases between them. CDR3 coding DNA: TGTGCCAGCAGCTCCGCCGGGTCCGCCCTCCACTTT. Translating it yields CASSSAGSALHF.

This clonotype was found a few times. The chain employs TRBV5-1 and TRBJ1-3; D not certain. Germline V gene lookup returns CDR1 SGHRS and CDR2 YFSETQ. With 2 bases removed from V and 0 bases from J, the gap between germline ends came to 12 bases. The CDR3 extends over 16 amino acids. As DNA, the CDR3 is TGCGCCAGCAGCTTTGGGGATATACACTCTGGAAACACCATATATTTT. Its translation: CASSFGDIHSGNTIYF.

In its sample, this clonotype was seen many times. CDR3 in amino acids: CASSRQPRETQYF. The CDR3 DNA reads as TGCGCCAGCAGCCGACAGCCTCGGGAGACCCAGTACTTC. V gene TRBV5-1 combines with J gene TRBJ2-5; D possibly corresponds to TRBD1 (5 bases). Germline lookup yields CDR1 SGHRS and CDR2 YFSETQ. Trimming shortened V by 4 bases and J by 5 bases, and 12 bases separated the two germline ends. CDR3 length equals 13 residues. Full variable domain (rest looked up from reference TRBV5-1 and TRBJ2-5): KAGVTQTPRYLIKTRGQQVTLSCSPISGHRSVSWYQQTPGQGLQFLFEYFSETQRNKGNFPGRFSGRQFSNSRSEMNVSTLELGDSALYLCASSRQPRETQYFGPGTRLLVL.

CDR3: CASSAVGGKNTGELFF. DNA for the CDR3: TGTGCCAGCAGTGCCGTGGGAGGGAAAAACACCGGGGAGCTGTTTTTT. The chain is built from TRBV25-1 and TRBJ2-2, with 7 bases that match TRBD2. The junction had 7 bases not matched to a gene; V was cut back by 4 bases and J by 2 bases. This CDR3 is built from 16 residues. CDR1 is MGHDK, CDR2 SYGVNS, per germline. Full variable domain (missing parts from reference TRBV25-1 and TRBJ2-2): EADIYQTPRYLVIGTGKKITLECSQTMGHDKMYWYQQDPGMELHLIHYSYGVNSTEKGDLSSESTVSRIRTEHFPLTLESARPSHTSQYLCASSAVGGKNTGELFFGEGSRLTVL.

This clonotype was counted a few times. The CDR3 region has the DNA TGTGCCAGCAGCTCCGGACCCACCCAGGCCCAGTACTTC. This sequence encodes CASSSGPTQAQYF. The chain links TRBV7-9 to TRBJ2-5, with no clear D. The CDR3 extends over 13 amino acids. Germline CDR1 and CDR2: SEHNR and FQNEAQ (reference sequence). The V end was cut by 4 bases, the J end by 9 bases, with 15 bases between.

This clonotype has only a few counts. This rearrangement joins TRBV5-1 to TRBJ2-1, with 15 bases aligning to TRBD2. V lost 1 base, J lost 7 bases, and 12 bases stayed unmatched. Germline loops: CDR1 SGHRS, CDR2 YFSETQ. The CDR3 sequence is 19 residues long. DNA for the CDR3: TGCGCCAGCAGCTTGAGGACTAGCGGGAGGGCCTCTCGGGGGAATGAGCAGTTCTTC. Encoded protein: CASSLRTSGRASRGNEQFF.

The V call is TRBV27, the J call TRBJ2-2; 9 bases match TRBD1. Germline V gene data show CDR1 as MNHEY and CDR2 as SMNVEV (reference sequence). The junction had 4 bases not matched to a gene; V was cut back by 7 bases and J by 4 bases. CDR3 length equals 14 residues. The CDR3 protein is CASKVTGGTGELFF. In DNA form, the CDR3 reads TGTGCCAGCAAAGTGACAGGGGGCACCGGGGAGCTGTTTTTT.

The V call is TRBV2, the J call TRBJ2-3; 11 bases agree with TRBD2. The CDR3 extends over 16 amino acids. The germline gives CDR1 SNHLY, CDR2 FYNNEI. V gave up 1 base and J gave up 2 bases; unmatched junction bases: 2. The CDR3 is CASSEGLAGNTDTQYF. In nucleotides, the CDR3 is TGTGCCAGCAGTGAAGGACTAGCGGGGAACACAGATACGCAGTATTTT. The complete variable domain, with remaining parts taken from reference TRBV2 and TRBJ2-3, reads EPEVTQTPSHQVTQMGQEVILRCVPISNHLYFYWYRQILGQKVEFLVSFYNNEISEKSEIFDDQFSVERPDGSNFTLKIRSTKLEDSAMYFCASSEGLAGNTDTQYFGPGTRLTVL.

The J gene is TRBJ1-1, the V gene TRBV5-1, with D possibly matching TRBD1 (6 bases). Trimming removed 6 bases from V and 5 bases from J, with 17 bases in between. CDR3 length equals 14 residues. Germline V gene data show CDR1 as SGHRS and CDR2 as YFSETQ. CDR3 region: CASTTTGRTTEAFF. CDR3 DNA: TGCGCCAGCACAACGACAGGACGAACGACTGAAGCTTTCTTT.

V usage is TRBV6-2 or TRBV6-3 and J usage is TRBJ2-1; D possibly corresponds to TRBD2 (6 bases). CDR1 and CDR2 (germline): MNHEY, SVGEGT. Trimming took off 5 bases at V and 0 bases at J, with 11 bases between the two ends. The CDR3 runs 15 residues. The CDR3 region is CASSRSGPSYNEQFF. CDR3 DNA: TGTGCCAGCAGTAGGAGCGGGCCCTCCTACAATGAGCAGTTCTTC.

This chain uses TRBV7-3 with TRBJ1-1; 7 nucleotides line up with TRBD1. The CDR3 is made up of 13 amino acids. V shed 3 bases and J 9 bases; nucleotides not matched to a gene: 7. The germline V gene has CDR1 SGHTA and CDR2 FQGTGA. The CDR3 DNA reads as TGTGCCAGCAGCTTTAACAGGGGTTCTAAAGCTTTCTTT. This encodes CASSFNRGSKAFF.

The rearrangement uses TRBV7-2 and TRBJ2-7; the match to TRBD1 covers 7 bases. The CDR3 covers 11 residues. The J segment lost 10 bases and the V segment lost 11 bases, leaving 11 bases of the junction unmatched. Germline CDR1 is SGHTA and CDR2 is FQGNSA. CDR3 DNA: TGTGCCGTCGCCAAGGGGGCCCGTCAGTACTTC. Its protein is CAVAKGARQYF.

The rearrangement uses TRBV12-3 or TRBV12-4 and TRBJ1-1; no clear D gene. Deletions cut 4 bases from V and 0 bases from J, with 9 bases between. The CDR3 sequence is 14 residues long. CDR3 residues: CASSSVGLNTEAFF. The CDR3 nucleotides read TGTGCCAGCAGTTCTGTAGGGCTGAACACTGAAGCTTTCTTT.

This clonotype has just one count. A junction end diverges from the germline sequence, so it may reflect a read error. The rearrangement uses TRBV9 and TRBJ2-7, with TRBD1 matching 9 bases. Germline CDR1 reads SGDLS; CDR2 reads YYNGEE. The CDR3 runs 15 residues. The CDR3 coding sequence is TGTGCCGGCAGCGGAGGGACAGGGTCCTACAATGAGCAGTACTTC. Protein: CAGSGGTGSYNEQYF.

The table lists this clonotype with many counts. This chain links TRBV6-6 with TRBJ1-1; D is uncertain. V lost 4 bases and J 3 bases, leaving 15 bases between the germline ends. Germline loops: CDR1 MNHNY, CDR2 SVGAGI (reference sequence). This CDR3 is 15 amino acids long. CDR3 amino acids: CASSSDPIRDTEAFF. The CDR3 DNA is TGTGCCAGCAGTTCGGACCCAATAAGAGACACTGAAGCTTTCTTT.

The chain links TRBV6-1 to TRBJ2-5, with D uncertain. The CDR3 has 12 amino acids. The germline V and J ends were trimmed by 4 bases and 13 bases, with 16 bases remaining between them. Germline CDR1 and CDR2: MNHNS and SASEGT. The CDR3 region has the DNA TGTGCCAGCAGTGCGTTGGGCTTGAGTCTGTACTTC. It specifies CASSALGLSLYF.

J is TRBJ2-1 and V is TRBV29-1; 9 bases match TRBD2. The CDR3 has 13 amino acids. With 5 bases clipped from V and 3 bases from J, the junction kept 2 bases outside the gene matches. Germline assignment: CDR1 SQVTM and CDR2 ANQGSEA. The CDR3 protein is CSVLAGDYNEQFF. DNA for the CDR3: TGCAGCGTTTTAGCGGGGGACTACAATGAGCAGTTCTTC.

The chain carries TRBV20-1 and TRBJ1-6; D is unclear. This CDR3 is 16 amino acids long. The V end was cut by 2 bases, the J end by 6 bases, with 17 bases between. Germline loops: CDR1 DFQATT, CDR2 SNEGSKA (reference sequence). CDR3 amino acids: CSARPRPSSSNSPLHF. The CDR3 DNA reads TGCAGTGCTAGACCCAGACCAAGTTCGTCTAATTCACCCCTCCACTTT.

A few counts support this clonotype. This chain uses TRBV7-9 with TRBJ2-7; no firm D call. The germline gives CDR1 SEHNR, CDR2 FQNEAQ (reference sequence). The CDR3 is 15 residues long. With 5 bases removed from V and 6 bases from J, the gap between germline ends came to 20 bases. The CDR3 DNA reads as TGTGCCAGCAGCGACCACTCGATTGGGGATCGCGAGCAGTACTTC. Translating it yields CASSDHSIGDREQYF.

The rearrangement joins TRBV7-2 to TRBJ2-7; D might be TRBD2 (5 bases). The germline gives CDR1 SGHTA, CDR2 FQGNSA. V was pared by 5 bases and J by 2 bases, with 13 bases between. The CDR3 sequence is 14 residues long. This CDR3 is CTSSPGGRTYEQYF. The CDR3, as DNA: TGTACCAGCAGCCCAGGAGGCAGAACCTACGAGCAGTACTTC.